This T cell receptor (beta chain) appears in the sequencing data of a study of beta chain features in type 1 diabetes. The study reverse transcribed the entire isolated RNA, so it sequenced expressed TCRB transcripts. Libraries were prepared by immunoSEQ multiplex PCR; TCRdb keeps only in-frame clonotypes and omits some of them. Among 970,000 or so clones listed, about 17% were seen once. Germline values: CDR1 SGHTA, CDR2 FQGNSA. The CDR3 has 17 amino acids. With V trimmed by 5 bases and J by 4 bases, 13 bases remained unmatched. Only a few counts were recorded for this clone. What was sequenced was naive CD4+ T cells from blood. The rearrangement joins TRBV7-2 to TRBJ2-5, with 10 bases aligning to TRBD2. The origin of this receptor is a woman between 18 and 29 years old in good health. The CDR3 spells CASSLWRSSGRLETQYF. The CDR3, as DNA: TGTGCCAGCAGCCTATGGCGTTCTAGCGGGAGACTAGAGACCCAGTACTTC.